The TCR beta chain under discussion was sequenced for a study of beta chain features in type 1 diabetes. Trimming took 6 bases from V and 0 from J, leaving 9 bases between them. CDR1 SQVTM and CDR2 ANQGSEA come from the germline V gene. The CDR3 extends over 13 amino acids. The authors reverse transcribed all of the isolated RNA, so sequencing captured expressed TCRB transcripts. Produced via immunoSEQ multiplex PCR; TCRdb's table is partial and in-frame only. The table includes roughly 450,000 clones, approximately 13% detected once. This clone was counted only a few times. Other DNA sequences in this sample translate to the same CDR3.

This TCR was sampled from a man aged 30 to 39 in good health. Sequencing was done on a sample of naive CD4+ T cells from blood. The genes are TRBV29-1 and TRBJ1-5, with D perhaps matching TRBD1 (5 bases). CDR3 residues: CSVGESSNQPQHF. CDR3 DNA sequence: TGCAGCGTGGGGGAAAGTAGCAATCAGCCCCAGCATTTT.